This T cell receptor (beta chain) was sequenced in a study of blood T cell repertoires in COVID-19. Study overall: Sample material is recorded as cDNA or gDNA derived from T cells, B-cell-depleted T cells, or PBMCs.

Libraries were prepared by immunoSEQ multiplex PCR; TCRdb keeps only in-frame clonotypes and omits some of them. Of approximately 210,000 clones in the sample, under 90% were seen once. Enrolled during active infection, Seattle patients were then followed longitudinally. This CDR3 is 15 amino acids long. Germline values: CDR1 SGHAT, CDR2 FQNNGV. V dropped 0 bases and J dropped 8; count of bases not matched to a gene: 4. This receptor was obtained from a woman older than 75 with COVID-19, enrolled during active disease. The sequenced sample consisted of peripheral blood. The J gene is TRBJ1-6, the V gene TRBV11-2; the match to TRBD1 covers 7 bases. The CDR3 is CASSLEAGGYSPLHF. In nucleotides, the CDR3 is TGTGCCAGCAGCTTAGAGGCAGGGGGGTATTCACCCCTCCACTTT.